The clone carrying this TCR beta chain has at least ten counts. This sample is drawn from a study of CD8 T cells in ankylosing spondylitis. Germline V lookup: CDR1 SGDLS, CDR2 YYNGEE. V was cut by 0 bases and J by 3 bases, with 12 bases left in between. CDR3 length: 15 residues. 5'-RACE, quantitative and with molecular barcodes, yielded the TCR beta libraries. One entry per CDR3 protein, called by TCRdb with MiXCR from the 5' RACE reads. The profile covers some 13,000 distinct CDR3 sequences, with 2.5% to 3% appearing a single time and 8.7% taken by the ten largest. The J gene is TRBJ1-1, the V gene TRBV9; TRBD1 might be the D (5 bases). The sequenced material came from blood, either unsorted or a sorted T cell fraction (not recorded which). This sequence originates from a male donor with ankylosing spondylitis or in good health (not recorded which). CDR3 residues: CASSVESGLDTEAFF. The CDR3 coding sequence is TGTGCCAGCAGCGTAGAATCAGGGCTGGACACTGAAGCTTTCTTT.